The entry below gives a single T cell receptor beta chain sequence along with its context. This clone's antigen is unknown. No base-level quality is on record; no much larger clone is a single base apart. This specimen comes from a study of response to subunit inactivated influenza vaccine (dated by TCRdb to between 2018 and 2020). Regarding the study in general: To follow how T cells responded to a trivalent subunit inactivated influenza vaccine, the researchers relied on deep quantitative profiling of the T cell receptor repertoire.

Receptor amplification or capture employed RT-PCR. For sequencing, an Illumina HiSeq 2500 was employed. In TCRdb, the public reads were trimmed at Q25 with fastp and aligned with MiXCR, with productive beta chains retained. Here each entry gathers all rows of one CDR3 protein and keeps the most common genes and DNA. The sample data list approximately 730,000 distinct CDR3 sequences, and over 11% of these were observed just once. The ten largest clones represent less than 9% of the sample. V trim: 2 bases; J trim: 2 bases; unmatched bases: 4. CDR1 and CDR2 are read off the germline V gene as MNHEY and SVGAGI. The CDR3, cysteine through phenylalanine, is 15 amino acids long. Here the CDR3 DNA is all that survives: 45 bases in frame from base 1. Overall study outcomes, separate from this receptor: The authors proposed that each seasonal influenza vaccination may bring in only a limited number of new T cells.

This clonotype originated in a man between 45 and 60 years old who received an inactivated influenza vaccine. Donor details come from another sample of the same person, matched by shared clones. The sequence joins TRBV6-5 to TRBJ2-7, and 9 junction bases match TRBD1. Sequencing was performed on PBMCs from blood, taken approximately 15 days before vaccination. The nucleotide sequence reads TGTGCCAGCAGTTACCAGGACAGGGGAACCTACGAGCAGTACTTC. It encodes CASSYQDRGTYEQYF.